The clone carrying this T cell receptor (beta chain) has more than one count but fewer than ten. J was trimmed by 10 bases and V by 0 bases; bases with no gene match: 8. In germline, CDR1 is DFQATT, CDR2 SNEGSKA (reference sequence). The CDR3 sequence is 13 residues long. Each CDR3 protein gets one entry after TCRdb re-called the reads with MiXCR. In the table there are roughly 230,000 distinct CDR3 sequences, around 28% of which are singletons. This specimen belongs to a study of kidney transplant recipient with SARS-CoV-2 infection. This receptor was obtained from a young adult male patient who had COVID-19 and was a kidney transplant recipient. Among the T cells, some may be from the graft donor. The sequences come from a blood sample, collected at baseline and on day 111 from a kidney transplant recipient. The chain is built from TRBV20-1 and TRBJ2-5; 7 nucleotides agree with TRBD1. Here the CDR3 reads CSARDTGQSGQYF. DNA for the CDR3: TGCAGTGCTAGAGATACGGGACAGTCGGGCCAGTACTTC.